This TCR beta chain was profiled in a study of cytomegalovirus exposure and HLA in healthy donors. There are 14 residues in the CDR3. Germline-derived CDR1 and CDR2 are SEHNR and FQNEAQ (reference sequence). V trimming: 6 bases; J trimming: 6 bases; junction bases outside the gene matches: 10. The PCR contained 60 Vbeta and 13 Jbeta primers. Here immunoSEQ multiplex PCR was the method, and the copy in TCRdb shows in-frame clones only, minus some. The sample yields under 110,000 clones, more than 65% seen once. The receptor was isolated from a woman aged 50 to 60 in good health and CMV-seropositive. V usage is TRBV7-9 and J usage is TRBJ1-2, with 7 bases fitting TRBD1. Sample: PBMCs. The DNA for the CDR3 is TGTGCCAGCAGTACCAATTCAGGGGGGCATGGCTACACCTTC. Translating gives CASSTNSGGHGYTF. Combining the CDR3 with reference TRBV7-9 and TRBJ1-2 gives the whole variable domain DTGVSQNPRHKITKRGQNVTFRCDPISEHNRLYWYRQTLGQGPEFLTYFQNEAQLEKSRLLSDRFSAERPKGSFSTLEIQRTEQGDSAMYLCASSTNSGGHGYTFGSGTRLTVV.